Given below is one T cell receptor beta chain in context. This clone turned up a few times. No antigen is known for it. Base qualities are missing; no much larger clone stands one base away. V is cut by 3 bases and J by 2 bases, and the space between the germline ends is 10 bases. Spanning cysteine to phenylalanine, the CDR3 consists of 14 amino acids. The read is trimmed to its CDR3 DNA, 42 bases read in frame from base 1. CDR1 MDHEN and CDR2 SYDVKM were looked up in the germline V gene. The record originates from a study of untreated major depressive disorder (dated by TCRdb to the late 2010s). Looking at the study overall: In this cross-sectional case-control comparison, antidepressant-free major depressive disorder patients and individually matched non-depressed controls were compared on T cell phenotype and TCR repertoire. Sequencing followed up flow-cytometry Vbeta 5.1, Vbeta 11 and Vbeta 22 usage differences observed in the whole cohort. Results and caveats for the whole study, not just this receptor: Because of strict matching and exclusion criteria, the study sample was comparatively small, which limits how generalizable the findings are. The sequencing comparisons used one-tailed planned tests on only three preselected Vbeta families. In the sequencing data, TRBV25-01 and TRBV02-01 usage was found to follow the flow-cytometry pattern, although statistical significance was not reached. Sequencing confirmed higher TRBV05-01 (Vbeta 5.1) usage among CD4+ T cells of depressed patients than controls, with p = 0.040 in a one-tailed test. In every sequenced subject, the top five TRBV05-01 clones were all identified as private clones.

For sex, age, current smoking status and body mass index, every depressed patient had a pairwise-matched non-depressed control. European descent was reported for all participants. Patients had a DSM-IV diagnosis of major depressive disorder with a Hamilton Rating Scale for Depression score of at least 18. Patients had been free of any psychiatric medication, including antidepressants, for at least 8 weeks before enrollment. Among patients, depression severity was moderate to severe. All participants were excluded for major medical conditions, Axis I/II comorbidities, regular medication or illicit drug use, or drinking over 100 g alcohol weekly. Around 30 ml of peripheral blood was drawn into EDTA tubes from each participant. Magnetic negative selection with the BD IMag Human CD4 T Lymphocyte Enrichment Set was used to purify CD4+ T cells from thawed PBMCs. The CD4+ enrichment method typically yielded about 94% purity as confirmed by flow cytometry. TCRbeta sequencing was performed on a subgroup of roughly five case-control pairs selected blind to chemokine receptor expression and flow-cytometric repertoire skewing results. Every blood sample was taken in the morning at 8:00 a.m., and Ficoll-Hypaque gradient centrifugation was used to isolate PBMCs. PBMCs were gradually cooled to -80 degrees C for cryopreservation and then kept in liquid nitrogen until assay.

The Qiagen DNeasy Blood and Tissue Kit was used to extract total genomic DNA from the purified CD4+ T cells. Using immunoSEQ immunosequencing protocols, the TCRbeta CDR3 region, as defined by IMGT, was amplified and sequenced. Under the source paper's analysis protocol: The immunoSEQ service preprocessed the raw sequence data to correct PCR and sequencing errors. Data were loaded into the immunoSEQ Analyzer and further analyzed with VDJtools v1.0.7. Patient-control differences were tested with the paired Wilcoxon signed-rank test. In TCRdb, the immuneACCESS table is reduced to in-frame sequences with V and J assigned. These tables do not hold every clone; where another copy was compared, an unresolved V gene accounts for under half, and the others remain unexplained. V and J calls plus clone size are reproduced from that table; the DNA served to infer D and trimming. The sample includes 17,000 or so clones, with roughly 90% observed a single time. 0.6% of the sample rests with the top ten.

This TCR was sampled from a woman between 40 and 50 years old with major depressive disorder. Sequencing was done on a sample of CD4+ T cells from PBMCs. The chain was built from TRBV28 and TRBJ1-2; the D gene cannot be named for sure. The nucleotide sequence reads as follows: TGTGCCAGCAGTTTGGTAGCCCTCAACTATGGCTACACCTTC. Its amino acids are CASSLVALNYGYTF.